The source of this TCR beta chain is a study of shared clonotypes between healthy human individuals. Whole-study context: Each donor's CD8 memory used one plate, CD8 naive two, each CD4 subset three.

Original handling: Filtering differed because ImmunoSEQ produced junction-only sequences that carried no quality scores. TCRdb's copy holds only in-frame clones and misses some; the assay was immunoSEQ multiplex PCR. V and J calls and clone size come straight from that table; D and trimming were deduced from the DNA. The table has 2 million to 2.5 million clones, approximately 95% seen once. CDR1 and CDR2 (germline): MGHRA, YSYEKL. This CDR3 comprises 16 residues. Trimming cost V 1 base and J 7 bases; bases outside gene matches: 9. This sequence joins TRBV4-1 and TRBJ2-5, with 10 bases identical to TRBD1. The sequence came from a man in his late teens or twenties in good health. Some clones in this sample may be carry-over from other donors' samples. The sample consisted of naive CD4+ T cells from PBMCs. Noted subset: CD45RA+ positively selected. CDR3: CASSQVWGQGLGTQYF. As DNA, the CDR3 is TGCGCCAGCAGCCAAGTTTGGGGACAGGGGTTGGGGACCCAGTACTTC.